The clone carrying this TCR beta chain occurred once. The CDR3 has 15 residues. From germline, CDR1 is SGHTA and CDR2 FQGNSA. Trimming stripped 5 bases from V and 4 bases from J, with 17 bases between. These data come from a study of control samples from healthy donors and cancer patients. Some clones are missing from TCRdb's copy, which holds only in-frame ones; the method was immunoSEQ multiplex PCR. The sample has 150,000 to 200,000 clones, about 92% seen once. This sequence was found in a young man in good health. Material: blood. The V and J genes are TRBV7-2 and TRBJ1-2, with D perhaps TRBD1 (5 bases). This CDR3 reads CASSPGTADLYGYTF. CDR3 sequence (DNA): TGTGCCAGCAGCCCCGGGACGGCCGACCTCTATGGCTACACCTTC.